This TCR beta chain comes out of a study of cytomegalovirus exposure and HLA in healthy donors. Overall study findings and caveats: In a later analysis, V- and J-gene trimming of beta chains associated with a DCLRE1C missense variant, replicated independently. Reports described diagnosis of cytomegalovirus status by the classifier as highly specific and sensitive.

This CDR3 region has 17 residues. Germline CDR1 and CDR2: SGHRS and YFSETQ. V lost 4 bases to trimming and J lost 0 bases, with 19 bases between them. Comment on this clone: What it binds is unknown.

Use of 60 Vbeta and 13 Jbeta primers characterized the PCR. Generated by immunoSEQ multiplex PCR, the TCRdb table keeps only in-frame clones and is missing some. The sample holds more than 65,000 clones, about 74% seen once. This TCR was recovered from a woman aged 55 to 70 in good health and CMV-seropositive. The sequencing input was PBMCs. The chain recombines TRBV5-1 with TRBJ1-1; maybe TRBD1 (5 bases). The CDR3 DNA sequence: TGCGCCAGCAGCCTACCGAACAGGACCTCCATGAACACTGAAGCTTTCTTT. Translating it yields CASSLPNRTSMNTEAFF.